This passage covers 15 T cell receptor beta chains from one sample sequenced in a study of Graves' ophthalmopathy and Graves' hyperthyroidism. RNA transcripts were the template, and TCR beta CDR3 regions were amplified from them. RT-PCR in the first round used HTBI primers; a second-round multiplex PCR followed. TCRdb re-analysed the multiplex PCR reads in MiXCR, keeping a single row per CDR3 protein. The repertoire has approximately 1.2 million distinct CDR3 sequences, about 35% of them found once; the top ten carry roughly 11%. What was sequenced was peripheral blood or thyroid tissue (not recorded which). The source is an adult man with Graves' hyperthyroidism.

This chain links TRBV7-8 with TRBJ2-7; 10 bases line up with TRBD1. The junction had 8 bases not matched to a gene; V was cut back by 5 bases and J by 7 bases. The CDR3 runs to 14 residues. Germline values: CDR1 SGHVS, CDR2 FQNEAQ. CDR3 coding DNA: TGTGCCAGCAGCCAACGACAGGGGGCGTCGGAGCAGTACTTC. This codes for CASSQRQGASEQYF.

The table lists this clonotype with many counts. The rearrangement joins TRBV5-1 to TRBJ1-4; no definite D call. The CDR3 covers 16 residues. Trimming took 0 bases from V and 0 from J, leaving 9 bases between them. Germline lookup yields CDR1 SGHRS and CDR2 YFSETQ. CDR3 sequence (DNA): TGCGCCAGCAGCTTGGCGGGGAGTGCAACTAATGAAAAACTGTTTTTT. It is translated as CASSLAGSATNEKLFF. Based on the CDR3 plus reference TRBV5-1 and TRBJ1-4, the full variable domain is KAGVTQTPRYLIKTRGQQVTLSCSPISGHRSVSWYQQTPGQGLQFLFEYFSETQRNKGNFPGRFSGRQFSNSRSEMNVSTLELGDSALYLCASSLAGSATNEKLFFGSGTQLSVL.

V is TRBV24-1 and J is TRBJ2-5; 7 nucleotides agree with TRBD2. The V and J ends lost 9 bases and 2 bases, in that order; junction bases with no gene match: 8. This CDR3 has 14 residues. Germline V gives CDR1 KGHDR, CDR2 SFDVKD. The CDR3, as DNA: TGTGCCACCGCCCAGCGGGGCTGGCAAGAGACCCAGTACTTC. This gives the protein CATAQRGWQETQYF.

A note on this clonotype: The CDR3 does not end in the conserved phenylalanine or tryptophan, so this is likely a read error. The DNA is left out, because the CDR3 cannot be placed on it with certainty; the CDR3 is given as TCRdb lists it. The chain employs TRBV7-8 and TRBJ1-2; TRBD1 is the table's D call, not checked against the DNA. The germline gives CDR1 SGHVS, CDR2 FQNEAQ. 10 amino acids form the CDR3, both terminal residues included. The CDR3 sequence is CASSLRDRAY.

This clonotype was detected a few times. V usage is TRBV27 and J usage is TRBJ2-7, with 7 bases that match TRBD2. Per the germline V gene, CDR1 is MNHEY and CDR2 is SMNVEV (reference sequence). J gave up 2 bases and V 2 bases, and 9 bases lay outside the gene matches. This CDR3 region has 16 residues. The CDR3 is CASSLGVGTTAYEQYF. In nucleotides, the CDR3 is TGTGCCAGCAGTTTAGGGGTGGGGACTACCGCCTACGAGCAGTACTTC.

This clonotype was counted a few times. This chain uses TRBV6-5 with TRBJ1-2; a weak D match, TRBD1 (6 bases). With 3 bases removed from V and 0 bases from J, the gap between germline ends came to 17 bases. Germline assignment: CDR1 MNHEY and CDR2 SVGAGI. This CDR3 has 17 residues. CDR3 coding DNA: TGTGCCAGCAGTTATACGACAGGCCCAACCACTAACTATGGCTACACCTTC. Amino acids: CASSYTTGPTTNYGYTF.

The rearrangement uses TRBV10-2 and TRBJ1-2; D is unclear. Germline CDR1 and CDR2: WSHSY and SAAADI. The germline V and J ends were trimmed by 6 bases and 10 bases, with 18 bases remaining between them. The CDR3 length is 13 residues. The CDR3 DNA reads TGCGCCAGCAGCCGGGATAGCGGGCTTGCCTACACCTTC. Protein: CASSRDSGLAYTF.

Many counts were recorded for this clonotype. CDR3 bases: TGTGCCACCAGTGGGGCAGGGCACACTGAAGCTTTCTTT. Its protein is CATSGAGHTEAFF. The chain combines TRBV24-1 with TRBJ1-1; TRBD1 is a possible D gene (5 bases). The length of the CDR3 is 13 residues. The ends were cut back, 5 bases at V and 3 bases at J, with 9 bases in the middle. CDR1 and CDR2 from the germline V gene are KGHDR and SFDVKD.

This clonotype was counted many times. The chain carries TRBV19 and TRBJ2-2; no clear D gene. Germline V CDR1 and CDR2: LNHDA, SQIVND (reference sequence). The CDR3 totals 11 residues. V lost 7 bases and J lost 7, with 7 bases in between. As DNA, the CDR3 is TGTGCCAGTAACGTTGGCGGGGAGCTGTTTTTT. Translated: CASNVGGELFF. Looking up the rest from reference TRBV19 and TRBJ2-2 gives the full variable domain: DGGITQSPKYLFRKEGQNVTLSCEQNLNHDAMYWYRQDPGQGLRLIYYSQIVNDFQKGDIAEGYSVSREKKESFPLTVTSAQKNPTAFYLCASNVGGELFFGEGSRLTVL.

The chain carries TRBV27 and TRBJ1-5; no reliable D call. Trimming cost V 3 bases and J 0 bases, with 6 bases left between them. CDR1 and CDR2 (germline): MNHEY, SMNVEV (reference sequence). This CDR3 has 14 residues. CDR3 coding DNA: TGTGCCAGCAGTTTCCGGACTAGCAATCAGCCCCAGCATTTT. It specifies CASSFRTSNQPQHF.

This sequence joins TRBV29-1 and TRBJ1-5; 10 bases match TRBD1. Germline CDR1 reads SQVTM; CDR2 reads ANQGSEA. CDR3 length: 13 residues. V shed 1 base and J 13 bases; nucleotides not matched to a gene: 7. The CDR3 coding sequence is TGCAGCGTTGAAGGGACAGGGGGTCGAGAGCAGCATTTT. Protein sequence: CSVEGTGGREQHF.

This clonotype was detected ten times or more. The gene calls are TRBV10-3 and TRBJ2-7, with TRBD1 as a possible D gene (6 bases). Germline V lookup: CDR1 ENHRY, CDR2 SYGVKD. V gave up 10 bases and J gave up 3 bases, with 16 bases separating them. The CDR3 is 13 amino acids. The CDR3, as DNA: TGTGCCACAGAACGGGACAATAACTACGAGCAGTACTTC. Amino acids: CATERDNNYEQYF.

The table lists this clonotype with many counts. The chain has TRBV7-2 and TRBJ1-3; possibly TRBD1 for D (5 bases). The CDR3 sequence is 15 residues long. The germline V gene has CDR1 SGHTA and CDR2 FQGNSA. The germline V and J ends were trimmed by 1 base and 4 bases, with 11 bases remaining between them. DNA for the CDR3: TGTGCCAGCAGCTTAGATCGACAGCGGGGAAACACCATATATTTT. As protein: CASSLDRQRGNTIYF.

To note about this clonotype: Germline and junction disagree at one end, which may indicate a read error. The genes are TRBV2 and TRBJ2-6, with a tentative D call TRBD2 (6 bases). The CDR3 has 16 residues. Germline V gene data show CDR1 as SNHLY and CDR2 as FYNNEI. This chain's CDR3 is CASCEALRGMANVLTF. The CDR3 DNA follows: TGTGCCAGCTGTGAAGCGCTTCGGGGGATGGCCAACGTCCTGACTTTC.

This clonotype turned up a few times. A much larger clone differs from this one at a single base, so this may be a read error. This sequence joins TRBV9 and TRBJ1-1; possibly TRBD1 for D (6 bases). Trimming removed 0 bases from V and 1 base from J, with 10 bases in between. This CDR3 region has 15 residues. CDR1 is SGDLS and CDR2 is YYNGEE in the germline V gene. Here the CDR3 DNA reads TGTGCCAGCAGCGTAGGCGGGGGGGCGAACACTGAAGCTTTCTTT. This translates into CASSVGGGANTEAFF.